Listed below are T cell receptor beta chains from one sample, sequenced in a study of cytomegalovirus exposure and HLA in healthy donors. The method was immunoSEQ multiplex PCR; TCRdb's version includes in-frame clones alone and lacks a portion of them. Here the sample table reports about 200,000 clones. The sequenced sample was PBMCs. These receptors were taken from a boy younger than 18 in good health and CMV-seronegative. Each CDR3 is given with its conserved first and last residue. Each record gives: V gene, D gene, J gene, CDR3 protein, CDR3 DNA. A D gene is named only where the DNA matches it firmly.

TRBV15	.	TRBJ1-2	CATSGRQRIGYTF	TGTGCCACCAGCGGAAGACAGAGAATTGGCTACACCTTC
TRBV18	TRBD1	TRBJ2-1	CASSEQGYNEQFF	TGTGCCAGCTCCGAACAGGGGTATAATGAGCAGTTCTTC
TRBV4-3	TRBD1	TRBJ1-3	CASSQADRGRDTIYF	TGCGCCAGCAGCCAGGCGGACAGGGGGCGAGACACCATATATTTT
TRBV5-5	.	TRBJ2-5	CASSLRGIETQYF	TGTGCCAGCAGCTTGAGGGGTATAGAGACCCAGTACTTC
TRBV4-1	.	TRBJ1-5	CASSQERQDIKPGPQHF	TGCGCCAGCAGCCAAGAGCGGCAGGACATAAAACCGGGGCCCCAGCATTTT
TRBV27	.	TRBJ1-2	CASSLVAGGGYGYTF	TGTGCCAGCAGTTTAGTAGCTGGGGGCGGCTATGGCTACACCTTC
TRBV30	.	TRBJ1-1	CAWSVGMNTEAFF	TGTGCCTGGAGTGTCGGTATGAACACTGAAGCTTTCTTT
TRBV11-1	.	TRBJ2-3	CASSSGRGDTDTQYF	TGTGCCAGCAGCTCAGGTCGCGGGGACACAGATACGCAGTATTTT
TRBV9	TRBD1	TRBJ1-2	CASSTRTGSNYGYTF	TGTGCCAGCAGCACCCGGACAGGGTCTAACTATGGCTACACCTTC
TRBV27	.	TRBJ1-1	CASSVARTVANTEAFF	TGTGCCAGCAGTGTGGCAAGGACAGTAGCGAACACTGAAGCTTTCTTT
TRBV7-3	TRBD1	TRBJ2-2	CASSSTGGLSNTGELFF	TGTGCCAGCAGCTCGACAGGGGGCCTTTCGAACACCGGGGAGCTGTTTTTT
TRBV12-5	.	TRBJ1-4	CASSTWGSNEKLFF	TGTGCTAGTAGCACTTGGGGCTCTAATGAAAAACTGTTTTTT
TRBV7-2	.	TRBJ2-5	CASSLRIGESLETQYF	TGTGCCAGCAGCCTAAGGATAGGGGAAAGTCTGGAGACCCAGTACTTC
TRBV11-2	.	TRBJ2-2	CASKTGRISGELFF	TGTGCCAGCAAGACAGGGAGGATTTCAGGGGAGCTGTTTTTT
TRBV7-9	.	TRBJ2-1	CASSPLSQGAYNEQFF	TGTGCCAGCAGCCCTCTCTCCCAGGGCGCCTACAATGAGCAGTTCTTC
TRBV27	.	TRBJ2-1	CASSSGVRINEQFF	TGTGCCAGCAGTAGCGGAGTACGTATTAATGAGCAGTTCTTC
TRBV2	.	TRBJ2-5	CASSLQETQYF	TGTGCCAGCAGTCTACAGGAGACCCAGTACTTC
TRBV7-6	.	TRBJ2-7	CASSLAPGPAYEQYF	TGTGCCAGCAGCTTAGCGCCAGGTCCCGCCTACGAGCAGTACTTC
TRBV14	TRBD1	TRBJ2-7	CASSPTGTGGPYEQYF	TGTGCCAGCAGCCCAACCGGGACAGGGGGTCCCTACGAGCAGTACTTC
TRBV2	TRBD1	TRBJ1-4	CASHRGPNEKLFF	TGTGCCAGCCACAGGGGCCCTAATGAAAAACTGTTTTTT
TRBV6-1	TRBD1	TRBJ2-6	CARGTDNSGANVLTF	TGTGCCAGGGGGACAGACAATTCTGGGGCCAACGTCCTGACTTTC
TRBV5-1	.	TRBJ2-1	CASSYSTTSVYNEQFF	TGCGCCAGCAGCTATTCTACTACTTCTGTCTACAATGAGCAGTTCTTC
TRBV5-5	.	TRBJ1-2	CASSLGGYGIDGYTF	TGTGCCAGCAGCTTGGGGGGCTACGGAATTGATGGCTACACCTTC
TRBV4-2	.	TRBJ2-1	CASSQNSRGAYNEQFF	TGTGCCAGCAGTCAGAATTCCCGGGGAGCCTACAATGAGCAGTTCTTC
TRBV5-4	.	TRBJ2-2	CASSFAGLTGELFF	TGTGCCAGCAGCTTTGCAGGGTTAACCGGGGAGCTGTTTTTT
TRBV29-1	TRBD2	TRBJ2-1	CSARGAGGTTYNEQFF	TGCAGCGCTAGGGGGGCGGGGGGCACTACTTACAATGAGCAGTTCTTC
TRBV4-1	.	TRBJ1-2	CASSESVKGYTF	TGCGCCAGCAGCGAGAGTGTGAAAGGCTACACCTTC